The text below deals with one T cell receptor (beta chain). The sample belongs to a study of blood T cell repertoires in COVID-19. Overall study context: From T cells, B-cell-depleted T cells, or PBMCs came the material, which was cDNA or gDNA.

Authors' methods: Amplifying reference gene primers gave estimates of nucleated cell counts. Here immunoSEQ multiplex PCR was the method, and the copy in TCRdb shows in-frame clones only, minus some. V and J calls and clone size are copied from that table; D and trimming were computed from the DNA. The data contain approximately 290,000 clones, about 89% of them singletons. This TCR was sampled from a man aged 30 to 39 with acute or convalescent COVID-19. The sample was peripheral blood.

The CDR3: CASSNPGQGYEKLFF. The CDR3 bases are TGTGCCAGCTCGAACCCGGGACAGGGCTATGAAAAACTGTTTTTT. The J gene is TRBJ1-4, the V gene TRBV18, with TRBD1 matching 9 bases. This CDR3 is built from 15 residues. V shed 6 bases and J 6 bases; nucleotides not matched to a gene: 8. Germline values: CDR1 KGHSH, CDR2 LQKENI.